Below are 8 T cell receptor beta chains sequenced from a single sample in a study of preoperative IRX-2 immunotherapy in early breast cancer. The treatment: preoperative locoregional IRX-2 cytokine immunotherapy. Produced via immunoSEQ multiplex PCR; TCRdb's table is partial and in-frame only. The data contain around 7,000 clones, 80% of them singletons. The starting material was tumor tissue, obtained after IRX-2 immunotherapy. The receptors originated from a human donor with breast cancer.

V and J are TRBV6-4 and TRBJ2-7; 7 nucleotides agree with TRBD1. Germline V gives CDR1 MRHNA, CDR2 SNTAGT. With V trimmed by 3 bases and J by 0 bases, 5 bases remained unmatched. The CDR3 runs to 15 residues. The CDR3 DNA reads TGTGCCAGCAGTGATGACAGGGCTCGCTCCTACGAGCAGTACTTC. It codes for CASSDDRARSYEQYF.

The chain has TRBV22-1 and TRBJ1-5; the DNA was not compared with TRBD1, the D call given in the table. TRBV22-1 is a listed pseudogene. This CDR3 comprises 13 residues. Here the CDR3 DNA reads TGTGCCAGCCGAGACAGGGAACAACAGCCCCAGCATTTT. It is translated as CASRDREQQPQHF.

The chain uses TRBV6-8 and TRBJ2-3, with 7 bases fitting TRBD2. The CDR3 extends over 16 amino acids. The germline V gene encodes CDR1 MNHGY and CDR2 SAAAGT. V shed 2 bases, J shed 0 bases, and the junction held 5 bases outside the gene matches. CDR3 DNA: TGTGCCAGCAGTTACGGGCACGGGGGGAGCACAGATACGCAGTATTTT. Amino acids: CASSYGHGGSTDTQYF.

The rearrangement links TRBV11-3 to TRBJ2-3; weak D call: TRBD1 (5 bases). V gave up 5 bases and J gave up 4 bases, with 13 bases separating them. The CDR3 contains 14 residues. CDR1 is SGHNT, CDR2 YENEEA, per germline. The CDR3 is CASSPTESPDTQYF. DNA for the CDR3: TGTGCCAGCAGCCCGACAGAGTCCCCAGATACGCAGTATTTT.

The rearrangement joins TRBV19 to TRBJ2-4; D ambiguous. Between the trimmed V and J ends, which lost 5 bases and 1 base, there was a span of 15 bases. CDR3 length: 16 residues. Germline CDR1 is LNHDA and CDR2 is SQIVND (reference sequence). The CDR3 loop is CASSAHPGYAKNIQYF. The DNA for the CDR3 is TGTGCCAGTAGTGCCCACCCCGGATATGCCAAAAACATTCAGTACTTC.

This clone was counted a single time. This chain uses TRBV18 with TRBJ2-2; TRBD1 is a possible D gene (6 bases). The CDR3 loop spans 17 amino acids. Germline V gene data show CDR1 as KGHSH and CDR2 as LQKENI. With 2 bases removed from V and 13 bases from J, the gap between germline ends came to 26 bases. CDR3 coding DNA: TGTGCCAGCTCACCAGGGTCGACAGGCCGCCTTCTGTCAGGGCTGTTTTTT. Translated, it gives CASSPGSTGRLLSGLFF.

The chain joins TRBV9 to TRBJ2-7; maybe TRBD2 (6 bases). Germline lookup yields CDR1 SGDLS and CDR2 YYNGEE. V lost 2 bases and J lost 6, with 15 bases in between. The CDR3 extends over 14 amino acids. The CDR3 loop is CASSVGGIGSEQYF. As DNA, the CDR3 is TGTGCCAGCAGCGTGGGGGGTATAGGTTCCGAGCAGTACTTC.

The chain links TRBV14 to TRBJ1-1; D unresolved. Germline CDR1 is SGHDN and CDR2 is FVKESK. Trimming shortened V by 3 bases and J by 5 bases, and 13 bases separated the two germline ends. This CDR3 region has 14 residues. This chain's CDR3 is CASSHQARGTEAFF. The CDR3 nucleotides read TGTGCCAGCAGCCATCAGGCCCGAGGGACTGAAGCTTTCTTT.